This paragraph reports one T cell receptor (beta chain). The target antigen is unknown. A far larger clone is only one base removed, so a read error is likely. This record belongs to a study of shared clonotypes between healthy human individuals. The CDR3 is made up of 15 amino acids. Germline V gene sequence: CDR1 MNHNS, CDR2 SASEGT. The germline V and J ends were trimmed by 4 bases and 6 bases, with 16 bases remaining between them. It was approximately 280 ng DNA, some 28,000 T cell genomes, that went into each replicate PCR of unsorted PBMC. TCRdb's table, derived via immunoSEQ multiplex PCR, lists solely in-frame clones and lacks some. Among fewer than 650,000 clones, roughly four fifths were seen once, and the ten largest hold over 10%. Study-wide findings and caveats: Few donors restricted represented genetic and exposure-history diversity.

The V and J genes are TRBV6-1 and TRBJ2-4, with D perhaps matching TRBD2 (6 bases). The TCR comes from a woman between 35 and 50 years old in good health. Some clones in this sample may be carry-over from other donors' samples. Sequenced input: PBMCs. The CDR3 coding sequence is TGTGCCAGCAGTGTGATAGTGGGAGGAGTAAACATTCAGTACTTC. Protein: CASSVIVGGVNIQYF.